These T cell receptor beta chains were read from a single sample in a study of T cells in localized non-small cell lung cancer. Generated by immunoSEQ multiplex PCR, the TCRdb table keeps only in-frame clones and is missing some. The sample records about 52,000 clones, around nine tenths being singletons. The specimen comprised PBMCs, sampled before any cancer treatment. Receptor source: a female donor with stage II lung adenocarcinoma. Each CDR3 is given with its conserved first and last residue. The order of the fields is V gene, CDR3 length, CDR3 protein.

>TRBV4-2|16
CASSQRGGQTADTQYF
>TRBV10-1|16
CASSDTGTREWNEQFF
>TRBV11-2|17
CASSYGLGGNGNTEAFF
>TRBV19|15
CASNGQGLSNSPLHF
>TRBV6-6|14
CASTPTWGGTEAFF
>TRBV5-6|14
CASSFGRGQSPLHF
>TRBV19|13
CASSTAMNTEAFF
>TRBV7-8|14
CASSYRDSTSGYTF
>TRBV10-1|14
CASSDGITGSPLHF
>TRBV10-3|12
CAISEGEGGYTF
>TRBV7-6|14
CASSQTGGGYEQYF
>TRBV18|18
CASRRTSGAVTSTDTQYF
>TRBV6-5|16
CASSYSSLVSGNTIYF
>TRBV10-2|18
CASSESLRDRSYNSPLHF
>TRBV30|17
CAWSVRPPFAANYGYTF